A single sample is the source of the 22 T cell receptor beta chains below, sequenced in a study of a mutant IDH1 vaccine in newly diagnosed glioma. Time point specified: baseline, week 1 (first vaccination visit). Treatment reported: pre-vaccination baseline after standard-of-care therapy. Sequencing used immunoSEQ multiplex PCR; TCRdb keeps in-frame clones, though not all of them. The table has roughly 70,000 clones, about four fifths seen once. The sample consisted of peripheral blood mononuclear cells (PBMCs), taken from a glioma patient treated with radiotherapy, temozolomide or both. Every receptor here comes from a woman between 18 and 30 years old with glioma. Some clones in this sample may be carry-over from other donors' samples.

The J gene is TRBJ2-2, the V gene TRBV27; D might be TRBD1 (5 bases). V lost 1 base to trimming and J lost 0 bases, with 9 bases between them. Germline V gene sequence: CDR1 MNHEY, CDR2 SMNVEV (reference sequence). The CDR3 is made up of 16 amino acids. The CDR3 loop is CASSLWTSPNTGELFF. CDR3 nucleotide sequence: TGTGCCAGCAGTTTATGGACATCCCCGAACACCGGGGAGCTGTTTTTT.

V is TRBV29-1 and J is TRBJ1-1; D is perhaps TRBD1 (6 bases). Germline V gene lookup returns CDR1 SQVTM and CDR2 ANQGSEA. There are 13 residues in the CDR3. Trimming cost V 0 bases and J 5 bases, with 10 bases left between them. The chain's CDR3 is CSVEEGARTEAFF. The CDR3 DNA reads as TGCAGCGTTGAAGAGGGGGCGCGGACTGAAGCTTTCTTT.

This sequence joins TRBV7-2 and TRBJ1-5; no clear D. This CDR3 comprises 13 residues. The germline V gene has CDR1 SGHTA and CDR2 FQGNSA. The V end lost 1 base, the J end lost 5 bases, and 6 bases lay between the germline ends. CDR3: CASSLVHDQPQHF. The CDR3 region has the DNA TGTGCCAGCAGCTTAGTCCACGATCAGCCCCAGCATTTT. Based on the CDR3 plus reference TRBV7-2 and TRBJ1-5, the full variable domain is GAGVSQSPSNKVTEKGKDVELRCDPISGHTALYWYRQSLGQGLEFLIYFQGNSAPDKSGLPSDRFSAERTGGSVSTLTIQRTQQEDSAVYLCASSLVHDQPQHFGDGTRLSIL.

V usage is TRBV5-1 and J usage is TRBJ1-1; TRBD1 might be the D (6 bases). Trimming took 4 bases from V and 2 from J, leaving 15 bases between them. Germline values: CDR1 SGHRS, CDR2 YFSETQ. The CDR3 covers 15 residues. For the CDR3, the DNA is TGCGCCAGCAGCCGGGACGGGACACCCAACACTGAAGCTTTCTTT. This sequence encodes CASSRDGTPNTEAFF.

This sequence joins TRBV30 and TRBJ1-5, with TRBD1 matching 9 bases. Looked up from germline, CDR1 is GTSNPN and CDR2 is SVGIG (reference sequence). With V trimmed by 3 bases and J by 4 bases, 4 bases remained unmatched. The length of the CDR3 is 14 residues. This CDR3 reads CAWRQQGANQPQHF. DNA of the CDR3: TGTGCCTGGAGGCAACAGGGGGCGAATCAGCCCCAGCATTTT.

This chain joins TRBV9 and TRBJ2-7, with D perhaps TRBD2 (6 bases). V lost 0 bases, J lost 4 bases, and 11 bases lay in between. Germline V lookup: CDR1 SGDLS, CDR2 YYNGEE. This CDR3 has 14 amino acids. DNA for the CDR3: TGTGCCAGCAGCGTAGCGGGGGACTTGTACGAGCAGTACTTC. This gives the protein CASSVAGDLYEQYF.

The chain has TRBV10-3 and TRBJ2-1, with 10 bases identical to TRBD2. The CDR3 extends over 14 amino acids. The V segment lost 7 bases and the J segment 10 bases; nucleotides outside the gene matches: 10. Germline V gene sequence: CDR1 ENHRY, CDR2 SYGVKD. Here the CDR3 reads CAITDPKTSGEQFF. DNA of the CDR3: TGTGCCATCACCGACCCCAAGACTAGCGGGGAGCAGTTCTTC.

Remarks on this clone: Additional DNA sequences in this sample encode the identical CDR3. CDR3 DNA sequence: TGCGCCAGCAGCCAAGGGAGGGGGAGGTACGAGCAGTACTTC. Its protein is CASSQGRGRYEQYF. J is TRBJ2-7 and V is TRBV4-3; the D gene could be TRBD1 or TRBD2 (6 bases each). Trimming removed 1 base at V and 4 bases at J, with 11 bases between. Germline CDR1 and CDR2: LGHNA and YSLEER. The CDR3 consists of 14 residues.

The chain has TRBV15 and TRBJ1-1; D perhaps matches TRBD1 (5 bases). V lost 5 bases and J 10 bases, leaving 20 bases between the germline ends. Germline CDR1 LNHNV, CDR2 YYDKDF (reference sequence). This CDR3 has 14 residues. CDR3 DNA sequence: TGTGCCACCAGCGCTTCCGGGACTCCCAAGGGAGCTTTCTTT. Its protein product is CATSASGTPKGAFF.

The V call is TRBV5-1, the J call TRBJ1-3; TRBD1 aligns across 9 bases. The CDR3 loop spans 16 amino acids. CDR1 is SGHRS, CDR2 YFSETQ, per germline. With V trimmed by 4 bases and J by 3 bases, 8 bases remained unmatched. CDR3 sequence (DNA): TGCGCCAGCAGCCAGACAGGGGGAGCAGGTGGAAACACCATATATTTT. It codes for CASSQTGGAGGNTIYF.

This clone has more than one count but fewer than ten. The V and J genes are TRBV7-3 and TRBJ2-2; no definite D call. Germline V CDR1 and CDR2: SGHTA, FQGTGA. Trimming took 3 bases from V and 7 from J, leaving 6 bases between them. The CDR3 runs to 12 residues. CDR3 sequence: CASSFGFGELFF. DNA of the CDR3: TGTGCCAGCAGCTTCGGTTTCGGGGAGCTGTTTTTT.

The chain recombines TRBV2 with TRBJ2-2, with a possible D match to TRBD2 (5 bases). Germline V gene sequence: CDR1 SNHLY, CDR2 FYNNEI. V lost 3 bases and J 0 bases, leaving 8 bases between the germline ends. The CDR3 contains 15 residues. Written as DNA, the CDR3 is TGTGCCAGCAGTGATGGAGGAGCGAACACCGGGGAGCTGTTTTTT. This gives the protein CASSDGGANTGELFF.

The chain employs TRBV29-1 and TRBJ1-2; no firm D call. CDR1 and CDR2 from the germline V gene are SQVTM and ANQGSEA. The CDR3 runs to 15 residues. Trimming shortened V by 4 bases and J by 2 bases, and 17 bases separated the two germline ends. The chain's CDR3 is CSVGGPPRGNYGYTF. Written as DNA, the CDR3 is TGCAGCGTTGGCGGCCCACCTAGAGGAAACTATGGCTACACCTTC.

The J gene is TRBJ1-1, the V gene TRBV7-9; no reliable D call. Trimming pared 0 bases from V and 7 bases from J, leaving 6 bases between. Per the germline V gene, CDR1 is SEHNR and CDR2 is FQNEAQ (reference sequence). There are 12 residues in the CDR3. CDR3 in amino acids: CASSLALHEAFF. CDR3 nucleotides: TGTGCCAGCAGCTTAGCGCTGCATGAAGCTTTCTTT.

This clone appeared a single time. V usage is TRBV27 and J usage is TRBJ2-7, with 12 bases fitting TRBD2. Germline V gives CDR1 MNHEY, CDR2 SMNVEV (reference sequence). This CDR3 is built from 17 residues. The V and J ends lost 3 bases and 2 bases, in that order; junction bases with no gene match: 8. In DNA, the CDR3 is TGTGCCAGCAGTTTCCAACCTCTAGCGGGGGGGCCCTACGAGCAGTACTTC. Its translation is CASSFQPLAGGPYEQYF.

The rearrangement uses TRBV27 and TRBJ2-7; 7 bases line up with TRBD1. After removal of 0 bases from V and 0 bases from J, the junction contained 2 bases not matched to a gene. Per germline, CDR1 MNHEY and CDR2 SMNVEV (reference sequence). The CDR3 contains 15 residues. CDR3 nucleotide sequence: TGTGCCAGCAGTTTATCACAGGGGAGCTCCTACGAGCAGTACTTC. Encoded protein: CASSLSQGSSYEQYF.

CDR3 residues: CASSLAPGQGGNYGYTF. The CDR3 nucleotides read TGTGCCAGCAGCTTGGCCCCCGGACAGGGTGGTAACTATGGCTACACCTTC. The chain employs TRBV5-4 and TRBJ1-2, with 8 positions matching TRBD1. Germline-derived CDR1 and CDR2 are SGHNT and YYREEE (reference sequence). The CDR3 is 17 residues long. V was pared by 0 bases and J by 1 base, with 8 bases of the junction left unmatched.

This clone came up once. The chain has TRBV7-2 and TRBJ2-1, with unresolved D. The CDR3 consists of 14 residues. Germline CDR1 reads SGHTA; CDR2 reads FQGNSA. V was clipped by 3 bases and J by 10 bases, with 16 bases between them. For the CDR3, the DNA is TGTGCCAGCAGCTTCGATTCCTTAACCGGGGAGCAGTTCTTC. Translating gives CASSFDSLTGEQFF. Using reference TRBV7-2 and TRBJ2-1 for the parts outside the CDR3, the full variable domain is GAGVSQSPSNKVTEKGKDVELRCDPISGHTALYWYRQSLGQGLEFLIYFQGNSAPDKSGLPSDRFSAERTGGSVSTLTIQRTQQEDSAVYLCASSFDSLTGEQFFGPGTRLTVL.

The chain carries TRBV11-3 and TRBJ1-1; D is unclear. There are 15 residues in the CDR3. The germline V and J ends were trimmed by 0 bases and 4 bases, with 12 bases remaining between them. Germline V gene lookup returns CDR1 SGHNT and CDR2 YENEEA. The CDR3 reads CASSLEGVGSTEAFF. CDR3 nucleotide sequence: TGTGCCAGCAGCTTAGAGGGCGTGGGTAGCACTGAAGCTTTCTTT.

The rearrangement joins TRBV19 to TRBJ2-7, with a tentative D call TRBD1 (6 bases). The germline V gene has CDR1 LNHDA and CDR2 SQIVND (reference sequence). This CDR3 spans 15 amino acids. The V end was cut by 4 bases, the J end by 5 bases, with 18 bases between. CDR3 in DNA: TGTGCCAGTAGTACTCCGTCTTGGGGGCAAGACGAGCAGTACTTC. This encodes CASSTPSWGQDEQYF. Drawing the rest from reference TRBV19 and TRBJ2-7, the complete variable domain is DGGITQSPKYLFRKEGQNVTLSCEQNLNHDAMYWYRQDPGQGLRLIYYSQIVNDFQKGDIAEGYSVSREKKESFPLTVTSAQKNPTAFYLCASSTPSWGQDEQYFGPGTRLTVT.

This clone has a single count. The chain carries TRBV12-5 and TRBJ1-3, with D perhaps matching TRBD1 (5 bases). The CDR3 spans 15 residues. CDR1 LGHNT and CDR2 FRNRAP come from the germline V gene. V was cut by 7 bases and J by 0 bases, with 13 bases left in between. For the CDR3, the DNA is TGTGCTAGTGCCACCGGGGGAAGCTCTGGAAACACCATATATTTT. Its translation: CASATGGSSGNTIYF.

V gene TRBV9 combines with J gene TRBJ2-7; D is perhaps TRBD2 (6 bases). With 4 bases removed from V and 7 bases from J, the gap between germline ends came to 21 bases. The CDR3 has 15 residues. Per germline, CDR1 SGDLS and CDR2 YYNGEE. The CDR3 DNA follows: TGTGCCAGCAGCCCTAATCTCGGGGGTCTCGGAGAGCAGTACTTC. It codes for CASSPNLGGLGEQYF.